The T cell receptor beta chain described here comes from a study of T-cell reconstitution after alpha-beta-depleted transplantation in children. Preparing the TCRbeta library involved the use of unique molecular identifiers. TCRdb analysed the PCR reads with MiXCR anew, one entry per CDR3 protein. The sample lists fewer than 700,000 distinct CDR3 sequences; 23% were seen once. Whole-study results and caveats: Fresh T-cell production supplied most of the T-cell counts and diversity seen one year after transplant.

This clonotype has ten or more counts. Its antigen is unidentified. The receptor was derived from a boy in the first two years of life who had a stem cell transplant for acute myeloid leukemia, so the T cells may come from the graft donor. The sequencing used PBMCs, mostly from graft donor cells, collected 360 days after TCRalphabeta/CD19-depleted stem cell transplant.

CDR3 in amino acids: CATSRDRAAMNTGELFF. The CDR3 DNA sequence: TGTGCCACCAGCAGAGATCGGGCAGCGATGAACACCGGGGAGCTGTTTTTT. J is TRBJ2-2 and V is TRBV15; D not resolved. This CDR3 region has 17 residues. CDR1 and CDR2 (germline): LNHNV, YYDKDF (reference sequence). Trimming stripped 0 bases from V and 1 base from J, with 12 bases between.